The 6 T cell receptor beta chains reported below all come from one sample, sequenced in a study of vaccination effects on CD4 cells after COVID-19. The antigens for these receptors are not known. With the ViraFEST assay, the study expanded antigen-specific CD4+ T cells using viral peptide pools, then sequenced them. Following culture for around 10 days, CD4+ T cells were isolated. Recipients of the vaccine had no prior SARS-CoV-2 infection and negative nucleocapsid antibodies. TCRdb's table, derived via immunoSEQ multiplex PCR, lists solely in-frame clones and lacks some. The sample holds about 63,000 clones, about 79% seen once. The material sequenced was CD4+ T cells from PBMCs cultured with HCoV-OC43 spike peptides, taken before COVID-19 vaccination. Stated subset: HCoV-OC43 spike overlapping peptide pool stimulation. Receptors originate from a human donor who received a COVID-19 vaccine.

The chain joins TRBV7-8 to TRBJ2-1, with 9 bases matching TRBD1. With 5 bases clipped from V and 4 bases from J, the junction kept 6 bases outside the gene matches. This CDR3 comprises 15 residues. Germline CDR1 SGHVS, CDR2 FQNEAQ. The CDR3 sequence: CASSRDRGRYNEQFF. DNA for the CDR3: TGTGCCAGCAGCCGAGACAGGGGGAGGTACAATGAGCAGTTCTTC.

The chain carries TRBV28 and TRBJ1-3; a weak D match, TRBD1 (5 bases). Per the germline V gene, CDR1 is MDHEN and CDR2 is SYDVKM. The CDR3 has 14 residues. V was clipped by 4 bases and J by 6 bases, with 13 bases between them. CDR3 DNA: TGTGCCAGCAGTTGGCCAGGGCCAGAAAACACCATATATTTT. As protein: CASSWPGPENTIYF.

This sequence joins TRBV6-5 and TRBJ1-6; D unresolved. Germline V gives CDR1 MNHEY, CDR2 SVGAGI. The length of the CDR3 is 13 residues. Trimming left V 2 bases short and J 6 bases short, with 5 bases between. The CDR3 spells CASSYRLNSPLHF. CDR3 coding DNA: TGTGCCAGCAGTTACAGGCTTAATTCACCCCTCCACTTT.

The gene calls are TRBV28 and TRBJ2-7; D perhaps matches TRBD1 (6 bases). Germline V gene lookup returns CDR1 MDHEN and CDR2 SYDVKM. Trimming pared 7 bases from V and 2 bases from J, leaving 12 bases between. The CDR3 totals 13 residues. CDR3 residues: CASNEQGTYEQYV. DNA for the CDR3: TGTGCCAGCAATGAACAGGGAACCTACGAGCAGTACGTC.

The chain recombines TRBV28 with TRBJ2-5, with 8 positions matching TRBD1. V gave up 1 base and J gave up 5 bases; unmatched junction bases: 9. Germline-derived CDR1 and CDR2 are MDHEN and SYDVKM. The CDR3 has 16 amino acids. In DNA form, the CDR3 reads TGTGCCAGCAGTTTATTATCCCAGGGGGCGGTGGAGACCCAGTACTTC. Amino acids: CASSLLSQGAVETQYF.

The rearrangement joins TRBV2 to TRBJ1-2; D uncertain. This CDR3 has 13 amino acids. Deletions cut 3 bases from V and 7 bases from J, with 12 bases between. The germline gives CDR1 SNHLY, CDR2 FYNNEI. The CDR3 loop reads CASSDGNRIGYTF. The CDR3 DNA is TGTGCCAGCAGTGACGGAAATCGCATTGGCTACACCTTC.